These T cell receptor beta chains were read from a single sample in a study of cytomegalovirus exposure and HLA in healthy donors. Clones were sequenced by immunoSEQ multiplex PCR, and TCRdb holds only the in-frame ones, with some missing. The sample has 130,000 or so clones, roughly 80% seen once. Sequencing was done on a sample of PBMCs. The receptors come from a woman aged 40 to 55 in good health and CMV-seropositive. Each CDR3 is given with its conserved first and last residue. A D gene is named only where the DNA matches it firmly. Clone size, where shown, is once, few, many, or a class for clones that have expanded.

CDR3 DNA: TGTGCCAGCTCCCCCACACCGACAGGAAAGAACTATGGCTACACCTTC
CDR3 protein: CASSPTPTGKNYGYTF
V gene: TRBV18
clone size: .
D gene: .
J gene: TRBJ1-2

CDR3 DNA: TGTGCCAGTAGAACGCACTCCAATCAGCCCCAGCATTTT
CDR3 protein: CASRTHSNQPQHF
V gene: TRBV19
clone size: once
D gene: .
J gene: TRBJ1-5

CDR3 DNA: TGTGCCAGTAGGTGGGACACGGCCTCTCCCAATCAGCCCCAGCATTTT
CDR3 protein: CASRWDTASPNQPQHF
V gene: TRBV19
clone size: .
D gene: .
J gene: TRBJ1-5

CDR3 DNA: TGTGCCAGCAGTGAACTTCAGGGGCGACGAACTGAAGCTTTCTTT
CDR3 protein: CASSELQGRRTEAFF
V gene: TRBV6-1
clone size: few
D gene: .
J gene: TRBJ1-1

CDR3 DNA: TGTGCAAGTCGCCTCCGGGGAGGAGATCAGCCCCAGCATTTT
CDR3 protein: CASRLRGGDQPQHF
V gene: TRBV12-2
clone size: .
D gene: .
J gene: TRBJ1-5

CDR3 DNA: TGTGCCAGCAGCCCTCAGGTGGGGAACACTGAAGCTTTCTTT
CDR3 protein: CASSPQVGNTEAFF
V gene: TRBV6-5
clone size: .
D gene: .
J gene: TRBJ1-1

CDR3 DNA: TGTGTAAGTACATCACAGGGGGGGACTGAAGCTTTCTTT
CDR3 protein: CVSTSQGGTEAFF
V gene: TRBV28
clone size: .
D gene: TRBD1
J gene: TRBJ1-1

CDR3 DNA: TGCAGCGTTGAAGGGGGGCCGTATGGCTACACCTTC
CDR3 protein: CSVEGGPYGYTF
V gene: TRBV29-1
clone size: .
D gene: .
J gene: TRBJ1-2

CDR3 DNA: TGTGCCAGCAGCCTCGAGACAGGGGGCGTGAACACTGAAGCTTTCTTT
CDR3 protein: CASSLETGGVNTEAFF
V gene: TRBV7-9
clone size: .
D gene: TRBD1
J gene: TRBJ1-1

CDR3 DNA: TGTGCCACCAGCAGACTAGCGGGAGGCAATGAGCAGTTCTTC
CDR3 protein: CATSRLAGGNEQFF
V gene: TRBV15
clone size: .
D gene: TRBD2
J gene: TRBJ2-1

CDR3 DNA: TGTGCCAGCATTCAATCCTGGGCAGTGAACACTGAAGCTTTCTTT
CDR3 protein: CASIQSWAVNTEAFF
V gene: TRBV6-5
clone size: few
D gene: .
J gene: TRBJ1-1

CDR3 DNA: TGTGCCAGCAGTTACAGGAGAGGCTCTGGAAACACCATATATTTT
CDR3 protein: CASSYRRGSGNTIYF
V gene: TRBV6-6
clone size: .
D gene: .
J gene: TRBJ1-3

CDR3 DNA: TGTGCCAGCAGTTACTCCGACAGGAACACTGAAGCTTTCTTT
CDR3 protein: CASSYSDRNTEAFF
V gene: TRBV6-6
clone size: few
D gene: .
J gene: TRBJ1-1

CDR3 DNA: TGTGCCAGCAGTCTAGACCGGGACAGGGGAGAAAAACTGTTTTTT
CDR3 protein: CASSLDRDRGEKLFF
V gene: TRBV11-2
clone size: .
D gene: TRBD1
J gene: TRBJ1-4

CDR3 DNA: TGTGCTAGCAGCTTAGATCCGGGACAGCCCCAGCATTTT
CDR3 protein: CASSLDPGQPQHF
V gene: TRBV7-7
clone size: .
D gene: .
J gene: TRBJ1-5

CDR3 DNA: TGTGCCGGCAGTGAATCGGGCAGGGGGGGCTACACCTTC
CDR3 protein: CAGSESGRGGYTF
V gene: TRBV25-1
clone size: once
D gene: TRBD1
J gene: TRBJ1-2

CDR3 DNA: TGTGCCAGCAGCAAACCCGACAGCGTCAATACCGGGGAGCTGTTTTTT
CDR3 protein: CASSKPDSVNTGELFF
V gene: TRBV7-8
clone size: once
D gene: .
J gene: TRBJ2-2

CDR3 DNA: TGCGCCAGCAGCTTATTGACAGGCTATGGCTACACCTTC
CDR3 protein: CASSLLTGYGYTF
V gene: TRBV5-1
clone size: .
D gene: .
J gene: TRBJ1-2

CDR3 DNA: TGTGCCAGCAGCTTAGATTCGAACAGGGGGCGGAACACTGAAGCTTTCTTT
CDR3 protein: CASSLDSNRGRNTEAFF
V gene: TRBV11-2
clone size: .
D gene: TRBD1
J gene: TRBJ1-1

CDR3 DNA: TGTGCCATCAGTGAGGTAGTGAGGGCCCCCTACGAGCAGTACTTC
CDR3 protein: CAISEVVRAPYEQYF
V gene: TRBV10-3
clone size: .
D gene: .
J gene: TRBJ2-7

CDR3 DNA: TGTGCCAGCAGCTCAACCCAGGGAGGCTACGAGCAGTACTTC
CDR3 protein: CASSSTQGGYEQYF
V gene: TRBV7-2
clone size: .
D gene: .
J gene: TRBJ2-7

CDR3 DNA: TGTGCCAGCAGTCACCTGGCGGGAGGGCCGTCCGAGCAGTACTTC
CDR3 protein: CASSHLAGGPSEQYF
V gene: TRBV6-1
clone size: few
D gene: TRBD2
J gene: TRBJ2-7

CDR3 DNA: TGTTCCAGCAGCCCGCGGCGGGACGGGACAGCAAATGAGCAGTTCTTC
CDR3 protein: CSSSPRRDGTANEQFF
V gene: TRBV7-9
clone size: .
D gene: .
J gene: TRBJ2-1

CDR3 DNA: TGCGCCAGCACTCAAACAGGGTCGACTGAAGCTTTCTTT
CDR3 protein: CASTQTGSTEAFF
V gene: TRBV5-1
clone size: .
D gene: .
J gene: TRBJ1-1

CDR3 DNA: TGTGCCAGCAGTTCAAGGGACAGAACGAACACTGAAGCTTTCTTT
CDR3 protein: CASSSRDRTNTEAFF
V gene: TRBV6-5
clone size: .
D gene: TRBD1
J gene: TRBJ1-1

CDR3 DNA: TGTGCCACCAGCGAGACAGGGGACGGCTACACCTTC
CDR3 protein: CATSETGDGYTF
V gene: TRBV15
clone size: .
D gene: TRBD1
J gene: TRBJ1-2